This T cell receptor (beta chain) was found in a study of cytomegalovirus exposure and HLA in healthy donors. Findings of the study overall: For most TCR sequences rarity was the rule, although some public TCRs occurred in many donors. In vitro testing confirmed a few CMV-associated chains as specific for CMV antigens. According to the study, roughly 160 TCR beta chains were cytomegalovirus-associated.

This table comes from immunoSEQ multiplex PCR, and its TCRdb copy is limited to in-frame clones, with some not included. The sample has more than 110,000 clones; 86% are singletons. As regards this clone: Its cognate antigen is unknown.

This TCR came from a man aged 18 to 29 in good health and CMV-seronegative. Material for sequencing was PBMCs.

CDR3 in amino acids: CASSEVASPGELFF. For the CDR3, the DNA is TGTGCCAGCAGTGAAGTAGCTTCTCCCGGGGAGCTGTTTTTT. V is TRBV2 and J is TRBJ2-2; no clear D. The CDR3 is 14 amino acids. The germline CDR1 and CDR2 sequences are SNHLY and FYNNEI. V lost 1 base and J 6 bases, leaving 9 bases between the germline ends.